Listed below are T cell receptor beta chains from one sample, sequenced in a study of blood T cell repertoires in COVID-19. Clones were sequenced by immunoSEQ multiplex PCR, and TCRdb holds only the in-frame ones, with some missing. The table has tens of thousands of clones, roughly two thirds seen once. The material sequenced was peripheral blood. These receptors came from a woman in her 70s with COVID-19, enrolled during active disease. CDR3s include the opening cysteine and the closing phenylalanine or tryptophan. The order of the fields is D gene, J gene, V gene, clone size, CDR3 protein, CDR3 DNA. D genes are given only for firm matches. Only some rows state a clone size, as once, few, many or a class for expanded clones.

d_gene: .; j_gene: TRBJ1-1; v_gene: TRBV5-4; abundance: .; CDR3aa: CASSPPTTVNTEAFF; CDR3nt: TGTGCCAGCAGCCCCCCGACAACCGTAAACACTGAAGCTTTCTTT
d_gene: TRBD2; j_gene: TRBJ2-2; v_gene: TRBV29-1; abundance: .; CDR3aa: CSARGLVGRTGELFF; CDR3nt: TGCAGCGCGCGAGGACTAGTGGGGCGCACCGGGGAGCTGTTTTTT
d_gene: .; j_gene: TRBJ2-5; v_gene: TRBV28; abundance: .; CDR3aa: CASSSRVQETQYF; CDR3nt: TGTGCCAGCAGTAGCCGGGTCCAAGAGACCCAGTACTTC
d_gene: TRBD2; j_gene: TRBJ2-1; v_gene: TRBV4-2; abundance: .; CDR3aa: CASSQDGSGGTNEQFF; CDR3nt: TGTGCCAGCAGCCAAGATGGTAGCGGGGGAACGAATGAGCAGTTCTTC
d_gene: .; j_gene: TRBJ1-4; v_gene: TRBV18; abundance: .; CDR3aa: CASSPRGNEKLFF; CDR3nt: TGTGCCAGCTCACCACGAGGCAATGAAAAACTGTTTTTT
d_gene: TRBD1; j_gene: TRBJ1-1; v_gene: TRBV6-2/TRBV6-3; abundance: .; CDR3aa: CASSRRTGGVKWNTEAFF; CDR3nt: TGTGCCAGCAGTCGTCGGACAGGGGGCGTGAAATGGAACACTGAAGCTTTCTTT
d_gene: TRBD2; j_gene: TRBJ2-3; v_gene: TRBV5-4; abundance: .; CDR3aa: CASSLPTSGRALDTQYF; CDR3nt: TGTGCCAGCAGCCTACCGACTAGCGGGAGGGCTCTAGATACGCAGTATTTT
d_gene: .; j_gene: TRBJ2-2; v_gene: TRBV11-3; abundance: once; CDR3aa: CASSLSSWTGELFF; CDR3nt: TGTGCCAGCAGCCTATCGTCGTGGACCGGGGAGCTGTTTTTT
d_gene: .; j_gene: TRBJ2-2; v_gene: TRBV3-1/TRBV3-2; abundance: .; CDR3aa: CASITSYGGTGELFF; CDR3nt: TGTGCCAGCATAACTTCGTACGGGGGCACCGGGGAGCTGTTTTTT
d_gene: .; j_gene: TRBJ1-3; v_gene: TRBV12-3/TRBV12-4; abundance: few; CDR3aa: CASSLGGVNTIYF; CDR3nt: TGTGCCAGCAGTTTAGGGGGGGTAAACACCATATATTTT
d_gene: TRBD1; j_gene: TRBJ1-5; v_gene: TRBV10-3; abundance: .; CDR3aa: CAADTGGEGQPQHF; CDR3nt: TGTGCCGCGGACACAGGGGGCGAAGGTCAGCCCCAGCATTTT
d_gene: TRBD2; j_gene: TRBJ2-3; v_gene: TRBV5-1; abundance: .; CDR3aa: CASSGLAGASATQYF; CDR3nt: TGCGCCAGCTCTGGACTAGCGGGGGCCTCCGCCACGCAGTATTTT
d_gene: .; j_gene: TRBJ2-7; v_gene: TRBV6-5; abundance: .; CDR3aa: CATEEIYEQYF; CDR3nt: TGTGCCACCGAGGAAATCTACGAGCAGTACTTC
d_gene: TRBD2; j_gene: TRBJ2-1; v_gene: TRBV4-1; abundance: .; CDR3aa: CASSPGLAGLYNEQFF; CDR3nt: TGCGCCAGCAGCCCAGGACTAGCGGGCCTCTACAATGAGCAGTTCTTC
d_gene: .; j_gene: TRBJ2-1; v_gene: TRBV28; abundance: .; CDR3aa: CASSLGGNFIEQFF; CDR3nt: TGTGCCAGCAGTTTAGGGGGGAACTTCATTGAGCAGTTCTTC
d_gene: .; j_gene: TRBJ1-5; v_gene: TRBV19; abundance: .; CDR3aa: CASSPREGSNQPQHF; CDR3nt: TGTGCCAGTAGTCCCCGGGAGGGCAGCAATCAGCCCCAGCATTTT
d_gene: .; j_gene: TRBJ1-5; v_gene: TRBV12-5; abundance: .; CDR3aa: CASGWTWGLGNQPQHF; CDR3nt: TGTGCTAGTGGTTGGACTTGGGGGCTCGGCAATCAGCCCCAGCATTTT
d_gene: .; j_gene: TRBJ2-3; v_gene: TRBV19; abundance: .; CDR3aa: CASTVAATSTDTQYF; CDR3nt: TGTGCCAGTACTGTAGCGGCGACCTCCACAGATACGCAGTATTTT
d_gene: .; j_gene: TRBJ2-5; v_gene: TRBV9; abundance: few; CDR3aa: CASSVTGTQETQYF; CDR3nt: TGTGCCAGCAGCGTCACAGGGACCCAAGAGACCCAGTACTTC
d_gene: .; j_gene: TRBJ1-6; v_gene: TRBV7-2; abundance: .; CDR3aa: CASSPEGDSPLHF; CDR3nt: TGTGCCAGCAGCCCAGAGGGAGATTCACCCCTCCACTTT
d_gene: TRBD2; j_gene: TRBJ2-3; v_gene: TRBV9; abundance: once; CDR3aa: CASSVRRLAGTDTQYF; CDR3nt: TGTGCCAGCAGCGTAAGGAGACTAGCGGGAACAGATACGCAGTATTTT
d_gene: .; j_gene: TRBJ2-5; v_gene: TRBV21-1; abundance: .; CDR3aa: CASSHVGLAGGREYF; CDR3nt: TGTGCCAGCAGCCATGTAGGCCTAGCGGGCGGGCGGGAGTACTTC
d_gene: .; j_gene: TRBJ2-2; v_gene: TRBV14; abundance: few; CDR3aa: CASSPLNTGELFF; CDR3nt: TGTGCCAGCAGCCCCCTTAACACCGGGGAGCTGTTTTTT
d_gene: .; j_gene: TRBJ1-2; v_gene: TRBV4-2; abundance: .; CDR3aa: CASSPRRDDRLHGYTF; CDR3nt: TGTGCCAGCAGCCCCCGGAGGGACGATCGACTCCATGGCTACACCTTC
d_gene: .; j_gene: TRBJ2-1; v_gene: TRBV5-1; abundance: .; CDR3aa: CASSSSSPYNEQFF; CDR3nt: TGCGCCAGCAGCTCGTCCTCCCCCTACAATGAGCAGTTCTTC
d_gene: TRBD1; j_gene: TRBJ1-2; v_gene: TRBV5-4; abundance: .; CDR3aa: CASSLQGTASYGYTF; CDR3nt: TGTGCCAGCAGCTTGCAGGGGACAGCGTCCTATGGCTACACCTTC
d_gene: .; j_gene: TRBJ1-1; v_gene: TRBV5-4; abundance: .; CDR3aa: CASSFGGKEGTEAFF; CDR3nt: TGTGCCAGCAGCTTTGGGGGGAAAGAAGGCACTGAAGCTTTCTTT
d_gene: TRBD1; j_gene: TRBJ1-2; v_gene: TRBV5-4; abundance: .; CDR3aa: CASSLDVTGGYTF; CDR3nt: TGTGCCAGCAGCTTGGATGTGACAGGGGGCTACACCTTC
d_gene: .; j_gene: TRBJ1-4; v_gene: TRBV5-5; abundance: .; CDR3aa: CASSIPSRGSEKLFF; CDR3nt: TGTGCCAGCAGCATACCCTCCCGGGGGAGTGAAAAACTGTTTTTT
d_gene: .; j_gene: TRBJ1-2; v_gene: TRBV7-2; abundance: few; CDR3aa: CASSHPGQVILTNYGYTF; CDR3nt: TGTGCCAGCAGTCATCCAGGTCAGGTGATTTTGACTAACTATGGCTACACCTTC
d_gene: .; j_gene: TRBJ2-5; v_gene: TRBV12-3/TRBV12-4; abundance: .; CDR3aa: CASSFTGPETQYF; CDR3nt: TGTGCCAGCAGTTTTACAGGGCCAGAGACCCAGTACTTC
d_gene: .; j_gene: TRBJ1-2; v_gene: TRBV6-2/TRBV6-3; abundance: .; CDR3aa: CASSYSRGSLLNYGYTF; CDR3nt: TGTGCCAGCAGTTACTCTCGGGGGTCTTTACTAAACTATGGCTACACCTTC
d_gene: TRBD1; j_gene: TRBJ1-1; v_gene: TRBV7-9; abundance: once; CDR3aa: CASSYRTGEERTEAFF; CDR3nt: TGTGCCAGCAGCTACAGGACAGGGGAGGAACGGACTGAAGCTTTCTTT
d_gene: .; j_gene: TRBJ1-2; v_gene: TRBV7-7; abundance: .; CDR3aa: CASIFVGKGRFGYTF; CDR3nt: TGTGCTAGCATATTCGTGGGGAAGGGGCGCTTTGGCTACACCTTC
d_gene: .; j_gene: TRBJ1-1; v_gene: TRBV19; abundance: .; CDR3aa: CASSIAYAAIPNMNTDAFF; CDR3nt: TGTGCCAGTAGTATAGCCTACGCGGCCATCCCGAATATGAACACTGATGCTTTCTTT
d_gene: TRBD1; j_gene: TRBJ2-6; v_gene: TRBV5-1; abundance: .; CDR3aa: CASSLEGTGAASSGANVLTF; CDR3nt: TGCGCCAGCAGCTTGGAGGGGACAGGGGCCGCCAGCTCTGGGGCCAACGTCCTGACTTTC